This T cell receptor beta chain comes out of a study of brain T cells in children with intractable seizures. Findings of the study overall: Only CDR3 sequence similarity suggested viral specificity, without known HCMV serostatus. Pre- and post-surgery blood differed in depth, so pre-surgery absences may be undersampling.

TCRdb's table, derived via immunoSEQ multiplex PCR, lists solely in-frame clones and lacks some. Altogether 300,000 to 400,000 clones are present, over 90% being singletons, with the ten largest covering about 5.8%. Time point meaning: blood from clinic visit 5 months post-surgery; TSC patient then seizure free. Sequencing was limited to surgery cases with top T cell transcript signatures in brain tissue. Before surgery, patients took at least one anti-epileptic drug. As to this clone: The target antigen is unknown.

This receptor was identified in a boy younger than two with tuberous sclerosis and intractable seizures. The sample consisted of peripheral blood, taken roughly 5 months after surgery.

The CDR3 sequence: CASSQTGTYYEQYF. In DNA, the CDR3 is TGTGCCAGCAGCCAAACCGGGACGTACTACGAGCAGTACTTC. The V call is TRBV6-5, the J call TRBJ2-7, with D perhaps matching TRBD1 or TRBD2 (5 bases each). Germline CDR1 and CDR2: MNHEY and SVGAGI. Trimming stripped 6 bases from V and 3 bases from J, with 15 bases between. The CDR3 has 14 amino acids.